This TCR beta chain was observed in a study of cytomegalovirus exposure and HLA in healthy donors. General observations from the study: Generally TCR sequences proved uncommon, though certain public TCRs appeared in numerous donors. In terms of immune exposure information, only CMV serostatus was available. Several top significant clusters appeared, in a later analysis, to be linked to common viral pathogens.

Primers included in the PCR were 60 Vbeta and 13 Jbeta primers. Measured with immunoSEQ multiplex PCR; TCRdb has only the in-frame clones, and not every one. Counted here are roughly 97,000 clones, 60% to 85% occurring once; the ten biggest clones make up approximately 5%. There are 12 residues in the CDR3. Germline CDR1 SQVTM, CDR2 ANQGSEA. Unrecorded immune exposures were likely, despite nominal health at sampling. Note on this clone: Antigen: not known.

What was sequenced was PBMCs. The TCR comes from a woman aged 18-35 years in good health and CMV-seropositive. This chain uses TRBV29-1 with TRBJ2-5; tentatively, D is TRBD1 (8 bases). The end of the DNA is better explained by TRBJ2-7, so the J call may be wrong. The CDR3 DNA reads TGCAGCGGGACAGGGACTAACTACGAGCAGTACTTC. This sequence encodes CSGTGTNYEQYF.